These 20 T cell receptor beta chains originate from one sample sequenced in a study of shared clonotypes between healthy human individuals. Repertoires were generated with immunoSEQ multiplex PCR, while TCRdb's copy carries only in-frame clones and drops some. Among millions of clones listed, 85% to 95% were seen once. Naivety among CD8 cells was defined by CD45RO negativity and positive CCR7 selection, thereby excluding terminally differentiated effector memory CD45RA+ cells. Sequenced material: naive CD8+ T cells sorted from blood. These receptors were obtained from a man aged 18 to 30 in good health.

V and J are TRBV9 and TRBJ1-6; tentative D call: TRBD1 (6 bases). Per the germline V gene, CDR1 is SGDLS and CDR2 is YYNGEE. This CDR3 comprises 17 residues. V gave up 3 bases and J gave up 2 bases, with 15 bases separating them. DNA of the CDR3: TGTGCCAGCAGCGATGACTGGGGGGGCGCCTATAATTCACCCCTCCACTTT. Amino acid sequence: CASSDDWGGAYNSPLHF.

This clone was counted between two and nine times. It may be a read error: a sequence one base away is much more abundant. The sample carries other DNA sequences with the same CDR3. The DNA of the CDR3 is TGTGCCAGCAGCTTTGGGGAAACTGAAGCTTTCTTT. Residues: CASSFGETEAFF. The chain uses TRBV7-9 and TRBJ1-1; D gene ambiguous. CDR3 length: 12 amino acids. Germline V CDR1 and CDR2: SEHNR, FQNEAQ (reference sequence). The germline V and J ends were trimmed by 3 bases and 5 bases, with 7 bases remaining between them.

The chain employs TRBV27 and TRBJ1-5; D is unclear. The V end lost 6 bases, the J end lost 1 base, and 13 bases lay between the germline ends. The CDR3 consists of 15 residues. Germline V gene data show CDR1 as MNHEY and CDR2 as SMNVEV (reference sequence). Here the CDR3 DNA reads TGTGCCAGCAGGGTATCGGAGGGCAGCAATCAGCCCCAGCATTTT. Its protein is CASRVSEGSNQPQHF.

A single count supports this clone. This rearrangement joins TRBV10-3 to TRBJ2-1, with D tentatively TRBD2 (5 bases). With 10 bases removed from V and 5 bases from J, the gap between germline ends came to 12 bases. Germline V lookup: CDR1 ENHRY, CDR2 SYGVKD. This CDR3 comprises 12 residues. The CDR3 DNA sequence: TGTGCCACCATGGACTTAGACAATGAGCAGTTCTTC. Translation: CATMDLDNEQFF.

The J gene is TRBJ2-1, the V gene TRBV4-2, with TRBD1 matching 9 bases. This CDR3 is built from 16 residues. V lost 0 bases and J lost 8; bases outside the gene matches: 8. The V gene's germline CDR1 is LGHNA and CDR2 YNFKEQ. As DNA, the CDR3 is TGTGCCAGCAGCCAAGATCTTCCGACAGGGGGTCATGAGCAGTTCTTC. It codes for CASSQDLPTGGHEQFF.

The genes are TRBV7-3 and TRBJ2-3, with 12 bases that match TRBD2. This CDR3 is 15 amino acids long. Germline V CDR1 and CDR2: SGHTA, FQGTGA. With 3 bases clipped from V and 6 bases from J, the junction kept 4 bases outside the gene matches. The CDR3 DNA is TGTGCCAGCAGCTTGAGACTAGCGGGGGTTGATACGCAGTATTTT. Protein product: CASSLRLAGVDTQYF.

The genes are TRBV7-2 and TRBJ1-1; 7 positions agree with TRBD1. Germline V lookup: CDR1 SGHTA, CDR2 FQGNSA. This CDR3 spans 13 amino acids. V lost 2 bases, J lost 8 bases, and 5 bases stayed unmatched. This CDR3 is CASSLKGAPEAFF. The CDR3 DNA sequence: TGTGCCAGCAGCTTAAAGGGGGCCCCGGAAGCTTTCTTT.

The J gene is TRBJ2-7, the V gene TRBV2; the D gene is possibly TRBD2 (6 bases). This CDR3 is 14 amino acids long. V was pared by 8 bases and J by 0 bases, with 14 bases between. CDR1 and CDR2 from the germline V gene are SNHLY and FYNNEI. The DNA of the CDR3 is TGTGCCAGCCTCAGCGGGTCGAGCTCCTACGAGCAGTACTTC. It codes for CASLSGSSSYEQYF. The full variable domain, rest sourced from reference TRBV2 and TRBJ2-7, is EPEVTQTPSHQVTQMGQEVILRCVPISNHLYFYWYRQILGQKVEFLVSFYNNEISEKSEIFDDQFSVERPDGSNFTLKIRSTKLEDSAMYFCASLSGSSSYEQYFGPGTRLTVT.

The V gene is TRBV2, the J gene TRBJ1-5; TRBD1 matches at 10 bases. This CDR3 has 18 amino acids. Germline CDR1 SNHLY, CDR2 FYNNEI. Germline trimming cut 2 bases from V and 4 bases from J; bases unmatched to any gene: 11. The CDR3: CASSEFGGTGVENQPQHF. The CDR3, as DNA: TGTGCCAGCAGTGAATTCGGCGGGACAGGGGTTGAGAATCAGCCCCAGCATTTT. The full variable domain, with the rest looked up from reference TRBV2 and TRBJ1-5, is EPEVTQTPSHQVTQMGQEVILRCVPISNHLYFYWYRQILGQKVEFLVSFYNNEISEKSEIFDDQFSVERPDGSNFTLKIRSTKLEDSAMYFCASSEFGGTGVENQPQHFGDGTRLSIL.

The genes are TRBV7-9 and TRBJ2-7; 9 positions match TRBD1. The germline gives CDR1 SEHNR, CDR2 FQNEAQ (reference sequence). The CDR3 length is 15 residues. V lost 5 bases to trimming and J lost 3 bases; unmatched junction nucleotides: 8. DNA for the CDR3: TGTGCCAGCAGCGCCCCGGGACAGGGCATCTACGAGCAGTACTTC. It translates to CASSAPGQGIYEQYF.

The chain recombines TRBV6-5 with TRBJ2-1, with unresolved D. Germline-derived CDR1 and CDR2 are MNHEY and SVGAGI. V shed 4 bases and J shed 0 bases, with 13 bases lying between them. The CDR3 sequence is 16 residues long. Here the CDR3 reads CASSSFKESSYNEQFF. CDR3 coding DNA: TGTGCCAGCAGTTCGTTTAAGGAGAGCTCCTACAATGAGCAGTTCTTC.

The gene calls are TRBV14 and TRBJ1-2; D not certain. The CDR3 contains 14 residues. The V end lost 3 bases, the J end lost 5 bases, and 13 bases lay between the germline ends. Germline CDR1 SGHDN, CDR2 FVKESK. CDR3 nucleotides: TGTGCCAGCAGCCACGTACACGGAGGATATGGCTACACCTTC. Its translation: CASSHVHGGYGYTF.

This clone appeared once. V usage is TRBV2 and J usage is TRBJ2-7; D not certain. The CDR3 covers 14 residues. Germline V gene lookup returns CDR1 SNHLY and CDR2 FYNNEI. The V end was cut by 4 bases, the J end by 4 bases, with 14 bases between. DNA for the CDR3: TGTGCCAGCAGTGTTTCGGACGGCCCATACGAGCAGTACTTC. Translated: CASSVSDGPYEQYF.

This chain joins TRBV4-3 and TRBJ2-7; tentatively, D is TRBD2 (5 bases). V lost 3 bases and J 2 bases, leaving 11 bases between the germline ends. From germline, CDR1 is LGHNA and CDR2 YSLEER. The CDR3 has 14 residues. The CDR3 DNA is TGCGCCAGCAGCCAGGAGGTATCCCCCTACGAGCAGTACTTC. It is translated as CASSQEVSPYEQYF.

V gene TRBV2 combines with J gene TRBJ1-1, with a tentative D call TRBD1 (6 bases). This CDR3 comprises 14 residues. Trimming shortened V by 6 bases and J by 1 base, and 12 bases separated the two germline ends. The germline gives CDR1 SNHLY, CDR2 FYNNEI. CDR3 amino acids: CASRRGMTNTEAFF. The CDR3 bases are TGTGCCAGCAGAAGGGGGATGACGAACACTGAAGCTTTCTTT.

This clone was seen once. The chain carries TRBV6-5 and TRBJ2-5; D is unclear. Germline loops: CDR1 MNHEY, CDR2 SVGAGI. This CDR3 region has 11 residues. With 8 bases removed from V and 0 bases from J, the gap between germline ends came to 4 bases. The CDR3 DNA follows: TGTGCCAGCGGGTACCAAGAGACCCAGTACTTC. This sequence encodes CASGYQETQYF.

The chain combines TRBV9 with TRBJ2-5, with 12 nucleotides matching TRBD2. Trimming removed 2 bases from V and 2 bases from J; junction bases left unmatched: 1. Germline CDR1 and CDR2: SGDLS and YYNGEE. The CDR3 extends over 15 amino acids. The CDR3 region has the DNA TGTGCCAGCAGCGTGACTAGCGGGAGTCAAGAGACCCAGTACTTC. Residues: CASSVTSGSQETQYF.

The chain carries TRBV5-4 and TRBJ2-2; 9 nucleotides line up with TRBD1. Trimming cost V 10 bases and J 5 bases; bases outside gene matches: 6. CDR3 length: 13 residues. Germline CDR1 is SGHNT and CDR2 is YYREEE (reference sequence). CDR3 sequence: CAGTGGETGELFF. CDR3 DNA: TGTGCCGGTACAGGGGGCGAGACCGGGGAGCTGTTTTTT.

The V call is TRBV10-3, the J call TRBJ2-1, with 15 bases identical to TRBD2. V dropped 4 bases and J dropped 1; count of bases not matched to a gene: 5. The CDR3 has 18 amino acids. Germline V gene lookup returns CDR1 ENHRY and CDR2 SYGVKD. The DNA of the CDR3 is TGTGCCATCAGTGCGGGGACTAGCGGGGGGTGGTCCTACAATGAGCAGTTCTTC. This gives the protein CAISAGTSGGWSYNEQFF.

The rearrangement joins TRBV9 to TRBJ2-1; perhaps TRBD1 as D (6 bases). CDR1 is SGDLS and CDR2 is YYNGEE in the germline V gene. This CDR3 has 15 residues. Trimming took off 4 bases at V and 3 bases at J, with 14 bases between the two ends. The CDR3 here is CASSSAGVLYNEQFF. DNA of the CDR3: TGTGCCAGCAGCTCAGCAGGGGTCCTCTACAATGAGCAGTTCTTC.